The clone carrying this TCR beta chain showed up just once. Its antigen is not identified. The protocol was immunoSEQ multiplex PCR, while the TCRdb copy is restricted to in-frame clones and leaves out a portion. The table shows roughly 150,000 clones, with about 90% occurring only once. The data are from a study of T cell responses to AZD1222 COVID-19 vaccine. CDR3 length: 16 residues. V shed 1 base and J shed 5 bases, with 19 bases lying between them. Germline CDR1 SGHNT, CDR2 YYREEE (reference sequence). General study results and limits: Reports indicate that nearly half of spike-specific TCRs are directed at unmutated variant regions.

This TCR was sampled from an adult who received the AZD1222 COVID-19 vaccine. The V call is TRBV5-4, the J call TRBJ2-7; perhaps D is TRBD1 or TRBD2 (7 bases each). The sequencing here drew on peripheral blood, taken 28 days after the second AZD1222 dose. CDR3 in DNA: TGTGCCAGCAGCTTGCCAGGGGGGGGACGGCCCAACGAGCAGTACTTC. This encodes CASSLPGGGRPNEQYF.